Listed below are T cell receptor beta chains from one sample, sequenced in a study of cytomegalovirus exposure and HLA in healthy donors. The assay was immunoSEQ multiplex PCR, and TCRdb's table has in-frame clones only and misses some. The sample carries fewer than 200,000 clones, around 82% recorded once. Sequencing was performed on PBMCs. The source of these receptors is a man aged 40-55 years in good health and CMV-seropositive. Both conserved end residues are part of each CDR3. Fields, in order: J gene, D gene, V gene, clone size, CDR3 DNA, CDR3 protein. A D gene is named only where the DNA matches it firmly. Clone size is not always given. Where it is, it says once, few, many or a class for expanded clones.

TRBJ2-3,TRBD1,TRBV2,NA,TGTGCCAGCAAATCAGAGAGGGGGCAAGCAGATACGCAGTATTTT,CASKSERGQADTQYF
TRBJ1-1,TRBD1,TRBV5-1,NA,TGCGCCAGCAGCCCTGGACAGGCCCTTGAAGCTTTCTTT,CASSPGQALEAFF
TRBJ2-7,NA,TRBV23-1,NA,TGCGCCAGTCGATGGGGGGACAGTACCCAGAGCTACGAGCAGTACTTC,CASRWGDSTQSYEQYF
TRBJ1-5,TRBD1,TRBV6-5,NA,TGTGCCGAGAAACCGGGCAGGGGGAGAAAGCAGCCCCAGCATTTT,CAEKPGRGRKQPQHF
TRBJ2-7,TRBD1,TRBV7-8,few,TGTGCCAGCAGCTTAGCCATCGGCGGGGACAGGATAAACGAGCAGTACTTC,CASSLAIGGDRINEQYF
TRBJ2-7,TRBD1,TRBV28,NA,TGTGCCAGCAGTTTACAGGGGGCGCCCCTCGAGCAGTACTTC,CASSLQGAPLEQYF
TRBJ2-1,NA,TRBV30,NA,TGTGCCTGGAGTCGGGAGAACAATGAGCAGTTCTTC,CAWSRENNEQFF
TRBJ1-1,NA,TRBV30,NA,TGTGCCTGGAGTACCCTGCAGGACACTGAAGCTTTCTTT,CAWSTLQDTEAFF
TRBJ1-1,NA,TRBV6-4,NA,TGTGCCAGCAGCACCGGGGGGGGGAGTACTGAAGCTTTCTTT,CASSTGGGSTEAFF
TRBJ2-5,NA,TRBV9,NA,TGTGCCAGCAGCGCGGGACACAAAGAGACCCAGTACTTC,CASSAGHKETQYF
TRBJ2-7,TRBD2,TRBV5-6,once,TGTGCCAGCAGTCTACTAGCGGGAGGTAGCTACGAGCAGTACTTC,CASSLLAGGSYEQYF
TRBJ2-1,TRBD2,TRBV4-3,NA,TGCGCCAGCAGCCACACTAGCGGGAGCTACAATGAGCAGTTCTTC,CASSHTSGSYNEQFF
TRBJ1-2,NA,TRBV7-9,NA,TGTGCCAGCAGCCCGGACAGTAATTTTAATGGCTACACCTTC,CASSPDSNFNGYTF
TRBJ1-2,NA,TRBV6-1,NA,TGTGCCAGCAGGAGAGGAGGTCCTTATGGCTACACCTTC,CASRRGGPYGYTF
TRBJ1-1,NA,TRBV29-1,NA,TGCAGCGTTGGGGGCCATGAAGCTTTCTTT,CSVGGHEAFF
TRBJ1-5,NA,TRBV28,few,TGTGCCAGCAGTTTAATAAGCAATCAGCCCCAGCATTTT,CASSLISNQPQHF
TRBJ2-6,TRBD1,TRBV2,few,TGTGCCAGCAGTGGCCCAGGGGGCGCCTCTGGGGCCAACGTCCTGACTTTC,CASSGPGGASGANVLTF
TRBJ2-4,TRBD1,TRBV5-1,NA,TGCGCCAGCAGCTCCTCGACAGGGCGAAACAGTCAGTACTTC,CASSSSTGRNSQYF
TRBJ2-3,TRBD2,TRBV5-1,NA,TGCGCCAGCAGCTTGGGACTAGCGGAACCCGATACGCAGTATTTT,CASSLGLAEPDTQYF
TRBJ1-4,TRBD1,TRBV27,NA,TGTGCCAGCAGTTTATCATTTGGGGACAGGGGGATTGAAAAACTGTTTTTT,CASSLSFGDRGIEKLFF
TRBJ2-1,TRBD2,TRBV5-1,few,TGCGCCAGCAGCTTGGGAGCGGGAGATAATTCAGATGAGCAGTTCTTC,CASSLGAGDNSDEQFF
TRBJ2-1,NA,TRBV7-8,NA,TGTGCCAGCAGCCCGACTAGTAGCTCCTACAATGAGCAGTTCTTC,CASSPTSSSYNEQFF
TRBJ1-1,TRBD1,TRBV4-1,NA,TGCGCCAGCAGCCAGTGGACAGGGGGTATGAACACTGAAGCTTTCTTT,CASSQWTGGMNTEAFF
TRBJ1-5,TRBD1,TRBV5-1,NA,TGCGCCAGCAGCTCGGGGACAGGGTGGGATCAGCCCCAGCATTTT,CASSSGTGWDQPQHF
TRBJ1-5,NA,TRBV30,NA,TGTGCCTGGAGCCCACGGGAGGGTAATCAGCCCCAGCATTTT,CAWSPREGNQPQHF
TRBJ2-1,NA,TRBV6-1,NA,TGTGCCAGCAGTGAAAGCGGTTTCCTGGAGCAGTTCTTC,CASSESGFLEQFF
TRBJ2-1,TRBD2,TRBV6-5,NA,TGTGCCAGCAGTTACTCGAGCGGGATAGGGAATGAGCAGTTCTTC,CASSYSSGIGNEQFF
TRBJ1-2,NA,TRBV6-1,NA,TGTGCCAGCACCGTCAGGGGAGCTGGCTACACCTTC,CASTVRGAGYTF
TRBJ1-1,NA,TRBV25-1,NA,TGTGCCAGCACCAACGGGGTGACTGAAGCTTTCTTT,CASTNGVTEAFF
TRBJ2-7,TRBD2,TRBV5-1,NA,TGCGCCAGCAGAGGGACTAGCGGGACGGGCGAGCAGTACTTC,CASRGTSGTGEQYF
TRBJ2-7,TRBD1,TRBV15,NA,TGTGCCACCCGAAACGCCGGGACAGGGTCCAACGAGCAGTACTTC,CATRNAGTGSNEQYF
TRBJ1-5,NA,TRBV21-1,NA,TGTGCCAGCTCGAGACAGAGTCTATATAGCAATCAGCCCCAGCATTTT,CASSRQSLYSNQPQHF
TRBJ1-1,NA,TRBV5-1,NA,TGCGCCAGCAGCTTGGACGGACAGAACACTGAAGCTTTCTTT,CASSLDGQNTEAFF
TRBJ2-7,TRBD1,TRBV7-2,NA,TGTGCCAGCAGCCAGGACAGGGCGGCCTACGAGCAGTACTTC,CASSQDRAAYEQYF
TRBJ2-3,NA,TRBV29-1,NA,TGCAGCGTTGAAGGCGGCAGGGGAACAGATACGCAGTATTTT,CSVEGGRGTDTQYF
TRBJ1-1,TRBD1,TRBV7-9,NA,TGTGCCAGCAGCTTACAGGGGGCCACTGAAGCTTTCTTT,CASSLQGATEAFF
TRBJ2-1,NA,TRBV19,NA,TGTGCCAGTAGCCGGACTAACCAAGAGCAGTTCTTC,CASSRTNQEQFF
TRBJ2-5,NA,TRBV5-1,NA,TGCGCCAGCAGCGGCGGGCAGGTGGGAGGACGTTACCAAGAGACCCAGTACTTC,CASSGGQVGGRYQETQYF
TRBJ1-1,NA,TRBV7-2,NA,TGTGCCAGCAGCCGACCCCAGGGGGAAGCTTTCTTT,CASSRPQGEAFF
TRBJ2-3,TRBD1,TRBV28,NA,TGTGCCAGCAGTCCGCCCGGGACAGGACGCACAGATACGCAGTATTTT,CASSPPGTGRTDTQYF
TRBJ2-5,TRBD2,TRBV11-2,NA,TGTGCCAGCAGCTGGTCTAGCGGGAGGTCCGAAGAGACCCAGTACTTC,CASSWSSGRSEETQYF
TRBJ2-7,NA,TRBV30,NA,TGTGCCTGGAGTTCAGGACTGGTTGGCGAGCAGTACTTC,CAWSSGLVGEQYF
TRBJ2-7,TRBD1,TRBV10-3,NA,TGTGCCATCAGTGAGCTGACAGGGGGCGGGCACGAGCAGTACTTC,CAISELTGGGHEQYF
TRBJ2-1,TRBD2,TRBV18,NA,TGTGCCAGCTCCGAACTAGCGGGGGGATACAATGAGCAGTTCTTC,CASSELAGGYNEQFF
TRBJ2-7,TRBD2,TRBV7-9,NA,TGTGCCAGCAGCCACCCGACTAGCGGGACCTACGAGCAGTACTTC,CASSHPTSGTYEQYF
TRBJ2-7,TRBD1,TRBV19,NA,TGTGCCAGTAGACAACCGGGACAGGACTCCTACGAGCAGTACTTC,CASRQPGQDSYEQYF
TRBJ2-7,TRBD1,TRBV11-2,NA,TGTGCCAGCAGCTCGGGACAGGGCCTCTTC,CASSSGQGLF
TRBJ2-5,TRBD2,TRBV7-8,NA,TGTGCCAGCAGCCGCGCTAGCGGGAGCTTGGAGACCCAGTACTTC,CASSRASGSLETQYF
TRBJ2-7,TRBD2,TRBV9,NA,TGTGCCAGCAGCGTAGCTAGCGGGAGTTACGAGCAGTACTTC,CASSVASGSYEQYF
TRBJ2-7,TRBD2,TRBV5-1,NA,TGCGCCAGCAGCTTCCGCGGGGGGATCTACGAGCAGTACTTC,CASSFRGGIYEQYF
TRBJ2-7,TRBD1,TRBV29-1,NA,TGCAGCGTTAAGTCGCAGGGGGTTTCCTACGAGCAGTACTTC,CSVKSQGVSYEQYF
TRBJ2-7,NA,TRBV9,once,TGTGCCAGCAGCGTAGGGAGTAGAGTCGGCGAGCAGTACTTC,CASSVGSRVGEQYF
TRBJ2-3,NA,TRBV15,NA,TGTGCCACCAGCAGTCCGACAGGCAACTGGGGAGATACGCAGTATTTT,CATSSPTGNWGDTQYF
TRBJ1-1,NA,TRBV20-1,NA,TGCAGTGCTAACAGGTGGGCTGAAGCTTTCTTT,CSANRWAEAFF